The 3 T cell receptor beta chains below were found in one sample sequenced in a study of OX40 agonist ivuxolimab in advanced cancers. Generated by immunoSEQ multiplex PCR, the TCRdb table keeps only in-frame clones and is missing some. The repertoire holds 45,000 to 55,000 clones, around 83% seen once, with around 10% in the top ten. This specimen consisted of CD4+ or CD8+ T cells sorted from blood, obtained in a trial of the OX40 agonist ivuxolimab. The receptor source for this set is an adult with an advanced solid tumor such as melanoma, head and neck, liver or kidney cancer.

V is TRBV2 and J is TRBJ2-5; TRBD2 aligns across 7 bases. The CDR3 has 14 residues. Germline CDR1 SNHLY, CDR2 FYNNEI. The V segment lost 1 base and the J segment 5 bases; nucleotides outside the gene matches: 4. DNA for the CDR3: TGTGCCAGCAGTGAAGAGCGGGGCCAGGAGACCCAGTACTTC. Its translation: CASSEERGQETQYF.

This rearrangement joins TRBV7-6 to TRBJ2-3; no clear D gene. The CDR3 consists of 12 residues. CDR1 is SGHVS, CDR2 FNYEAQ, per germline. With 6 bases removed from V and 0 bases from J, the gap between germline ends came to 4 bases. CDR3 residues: CASSKSTDTQYF. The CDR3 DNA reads TGTGCCAGCAGTAAAAGCACAGATACGCAGTATTTT.

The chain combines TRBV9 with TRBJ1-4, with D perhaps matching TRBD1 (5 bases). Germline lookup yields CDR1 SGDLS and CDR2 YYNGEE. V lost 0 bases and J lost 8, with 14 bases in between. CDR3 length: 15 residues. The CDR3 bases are TGTGCCAGCAGCGTAGAGGCAGCGGGGGGGGAAAAACTGTTTTTT. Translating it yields CASSVEAAGGEKLFF.